This record concerns one T cell receptor (beta chain) sequence. What it binds is unknown. The data were obtained in a study of cytotoxic CD8 clonotypes in ibrutinib-treated CLL. Study-wide results and caveats: Progressing patients had sampling times that differed from those of sustained-remission patients.

Only in-frame clones appear in the TCRdb table, and some are missing; sequencing was by immunoSEQ multiplex PCR. The sample lists some 92,000 clones; 75% to 80% were seen once. The TCR was taken from a human donor with chronic lymphocytic leukemia. Material: PBMCs, obtained after 24 months of ibrutinib treatment.

DNA of the CDR3: TGTGCCAGCACCCGAGGGAATGAGCAGTTCTTC. This sequence encodes CASTRGNEQFF. The rearrangement joins TRBV9 to TRBJ2-1; D perhaps matches TRBD2 (5 bases). V lost 6 bases, J lost 7 bases, and 8 bases lay in between. The CDR3 is made up of 11 amino acids. Germline lookup yields CDR1 SGDLS and CDR2 YYNGEE.